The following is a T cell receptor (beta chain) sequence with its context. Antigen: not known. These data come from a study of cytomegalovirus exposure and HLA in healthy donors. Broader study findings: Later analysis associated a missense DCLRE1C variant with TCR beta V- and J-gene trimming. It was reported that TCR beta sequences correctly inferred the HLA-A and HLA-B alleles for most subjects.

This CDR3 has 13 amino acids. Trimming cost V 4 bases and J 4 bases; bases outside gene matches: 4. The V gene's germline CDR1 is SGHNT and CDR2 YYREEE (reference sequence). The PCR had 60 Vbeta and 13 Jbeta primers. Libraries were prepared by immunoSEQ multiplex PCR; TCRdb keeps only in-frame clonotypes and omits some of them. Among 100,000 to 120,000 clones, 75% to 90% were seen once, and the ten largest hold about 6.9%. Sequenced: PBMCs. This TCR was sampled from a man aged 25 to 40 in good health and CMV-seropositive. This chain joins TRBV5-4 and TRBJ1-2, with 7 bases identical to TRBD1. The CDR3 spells CASSPGQPYGYTF. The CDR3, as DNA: TGTGCCAGCAGCCCGGGACAGCCCTATGGCTACACCTTC.